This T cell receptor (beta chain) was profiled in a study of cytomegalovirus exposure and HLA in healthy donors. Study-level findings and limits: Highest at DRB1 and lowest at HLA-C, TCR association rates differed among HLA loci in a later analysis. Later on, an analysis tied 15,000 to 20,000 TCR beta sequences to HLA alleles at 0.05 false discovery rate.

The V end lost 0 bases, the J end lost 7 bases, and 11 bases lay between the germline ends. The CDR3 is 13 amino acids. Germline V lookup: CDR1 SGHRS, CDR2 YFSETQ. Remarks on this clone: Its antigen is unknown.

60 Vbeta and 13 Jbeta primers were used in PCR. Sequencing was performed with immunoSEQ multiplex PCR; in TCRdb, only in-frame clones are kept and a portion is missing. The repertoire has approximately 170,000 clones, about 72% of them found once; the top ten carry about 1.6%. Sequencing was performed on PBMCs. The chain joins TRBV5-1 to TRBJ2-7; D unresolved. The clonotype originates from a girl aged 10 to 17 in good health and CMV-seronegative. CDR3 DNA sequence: TGCGCCAGCAGCTTGGTAGCTAGTCTTGAGCAGTACTTC. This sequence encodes CASSLVASLEQYF. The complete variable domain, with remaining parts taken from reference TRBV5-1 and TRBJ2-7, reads KAGVTQTPRYLIKTRGQQVTLSCSPISGHRSVSWYQQTPGQGLQFLFEYFSETQRNKGNFPGRFSGRQFSNSRSEMNVSTLELGDSALYLCASSLVASLEQYFGPGTRLTVT.